This is a list of T cell receptor beta chains from one sample in a study of EBV T-cell therapy then PD-1 blockade in nasopharyngeal carcinoma. TCRdb's copy holds only in-frame clones and misses some; the assay was immunoSEQ multiplex PCR. The sample includes around 19,000 clones, over 70% of them seen just once. Antigens of these TCRs are unknown. Source: CD8+ T cells from blood, taken at day 0 from a patient whose treatment included autologous EBV-specific T cells and nivolumab. These receptors were collected from a man aged 35-49 years with nasopharyngeal carcinoma. Both conserved end residues are part of each CDR3. Fields, in order: CDR3 protein, CDR3 DNA, CDR3 length, V gene, D gene, clone size, J gene. A D gene is named only where the DNA matches it firmly. Where a row states a size, it is once, few, many or the class of an expanded clone; other rows omit it.

CDR3: CASKDRALYNSPLHF
DNA: TGTGCCAGCAAGGACAGGGCTCTCTATAATTCACCCCTCCACTTT
length: 15
V: TRBV6-5
D: TRBD1
size: NA
J: TRBJ1-6

CDR3: CASSTTGTATNEQFF
DNA: TGTGCCAGTAGTACTACCGGGACAGCCACCAATGAGCAGTTCTTC
length: 15
V: TRBV19
D: TRBD1
size: NA
J: TRBJ2-1

CDR3: CATSERTGWETQYF
DNA: TGTGCCACCAGTGAGAGGACAGGGTGGGAGACCCAGTACTTC
length: 14
V: TRBV24-1
D: TRBD1
size: NA
J: TRBJ2-5

CDR3: CASSKDLMGLAGGTQYF
DNA: TGCGCCAGCAGCAAAGACCTTATGGGACTAGCGGGGGGTACCCAGTACTTC
length: 17
V: TRBV4-3
D: TRBD2
size: NA
J: TRBJ2-5

CDR3: CASSSPTGLEYGYTF
DNA: TGTGCCAGCAGTTCACCGACAGGCTTGGAGTATGGCTACACCTTC
length: 15
V: TRBV6-5
D: NA
size: NA
J: TRBJ1-2

CDR3: CASSITPTGNYGYTF
DNA: TGTGCCAGCAGTATCACTCCGACAGGGAACTATGGCTACACCTTC
length: 15
V: TRBV27
D: TRBD1
size: NA
J: TRBJ1-2

CDR3: CASSLKYTGTGPSYGYTF
DNA: TGCGCCAGCAGCCTGAAATATACCGGGACAGGGCCTAGCTATGGCTACACCTTC
length: 18
V: TRBV4-3
D: TRBD1
size: NA
J: TRBJ1-2

CDR3: CASSGGRLVNEQFF
DNA: TGTGCCAGCAGTGGGGGACGCCTAGTGAATGAGCAGTTCTTC
length: 14
V: TRBV25-1
D: NA
size: NA
J: TRBJ2-1

CDR3: CASSPWGGAGETQYF
DNA: TGTGCCAGCAGCCCTTGGGGGGGCGCCGGGGAGACCCAGTACTTC
length: 15
V: TRBV7-9
D: NA
size: NA
J: TRBJ2-5

CDR3: CASSLAGGGELFF
DNA: TGCGCCAGCAGCCTAGCGGGCGGCGGGGAGCTGTTTTTT
length: 13
V: TRBV5-1
D: TRBD2
size: NA
J: TRBJ2-2

CDR3: CASYIGTGGGGYTF
DNA: TGTGCCAGCTATATCGGGACAGGGGGGGGTGGCTACACCTTC
length: 14
V: TRBV28
D: TRBD1
size: NA
J: TRBJ1-2

CDR3: CASSEASGSYEQYF
DNA: TGTGCCAGCAGTGAAGCTAGCGGGTCCTACGAGCAGTACTTC
length: 14
V: TRBV6-1
D: TRBD2
size: NA
J: TRBJ2-7

CDR3: CAIKVEGVRYGYTF
DNA: TGTGCCATCAAAGTCGAGGGGGTGAGGTATGGCTACACCTTC
length: 14
V: TRBV10-3
D: NA
size: once
J: TRBJ1-2

CDR3: CATSREERTDTQYF
DNA: TGTGCCACCAGCAGAGAGGAACGCACAGATACGCAGTATTTT
length: 14
V: TRBV15
D: NA
size: NA
J: TRBJ2-3

CDR3: CASSSTGVNGYTF
DNA: TGTGCCAGCAGTTCGACAGGGGTGAATGGCTACACCTTC
length: 13
V: TRBV27
D: TRBD1
size: medium-sized
J: TRBJ1-2